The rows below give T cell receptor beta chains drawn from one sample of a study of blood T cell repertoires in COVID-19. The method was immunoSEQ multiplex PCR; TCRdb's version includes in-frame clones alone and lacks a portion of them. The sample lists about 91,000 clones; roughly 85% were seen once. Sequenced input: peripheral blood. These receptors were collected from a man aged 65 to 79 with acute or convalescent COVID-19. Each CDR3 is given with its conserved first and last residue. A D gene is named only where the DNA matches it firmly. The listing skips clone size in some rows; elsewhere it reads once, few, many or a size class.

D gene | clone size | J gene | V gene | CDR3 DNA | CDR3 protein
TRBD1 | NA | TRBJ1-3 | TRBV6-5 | TGTGCCAGCACTAAAGACAGGGCTGGAAACACCATATATTTT | CASTKDRAGNTIYF
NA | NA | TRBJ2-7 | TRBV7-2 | TGTGCCAGCAGCATAGACTACCTCGCCTACGAGCAGTACTTC | CASSIDYLAYEQYF
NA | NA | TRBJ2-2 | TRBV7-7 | TGTGCTAGCAGCTTAGCACTGGGCGCGAACACCGGGGAGCTGTTTTTT | CASSLALGANTGELFF
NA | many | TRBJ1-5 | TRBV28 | TGTGCCAGCAGGCAGCGGGGCCTAAGGGGCAATCAGCCCCAGCATTTT | CASRQRGLRGNQPQHF
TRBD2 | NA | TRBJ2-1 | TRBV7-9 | TGTGCCAGCAGCCCCCTCACTAGCGGGGGGGCCTTCTCCTACAATGAGCAGTTCTTC | CASSPLTSGGAFSYNEQFF
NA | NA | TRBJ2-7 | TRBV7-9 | TGTGCCAGCTCCCTTGCAGGGATGGGCTACGAGCAGTACTTC | CASSLAGMGYEQYF
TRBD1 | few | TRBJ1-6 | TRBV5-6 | TGTGCCAGCAGCTTGTTCCAGGGGGCTCGTGGTTCACCCCTCCACTTT | CASSLFQGARGSPLHF
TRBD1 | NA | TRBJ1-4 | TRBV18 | TGTGCCAGCTCACCGGGACAGGATAATGAAAAACTGTTTTTT | CASSPGQDNEKLFF
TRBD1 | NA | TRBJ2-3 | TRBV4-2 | TGTGCCAGCAGCCTATTATCCGGGACAGGGGAAGCAGATACGCAGTATTTT | CASSLLSGTGEADTQYF
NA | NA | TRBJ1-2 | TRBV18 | TGTGCCAGCTCACCACCTTCAGGGCATAGCTATGGCTACACCTTC | CASSPPSGHSYGYTF
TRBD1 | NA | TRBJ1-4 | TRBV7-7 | TGTGCCAGCAGCCTCGGGACAGGGGGGAATGAAAAACTGTTTTTT | CASSLGTGGNEKLFF
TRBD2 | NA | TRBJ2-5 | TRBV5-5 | TGTGCCAGCAGCGCGGGACTAGCGGGGGGGCAAGAGACCCAGTACTTC | CASSAGLAGGQETQYF
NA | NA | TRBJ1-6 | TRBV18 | TGTGCCAGCTCAACCCTCCAGGACAGCTCCCTTAATTCACCCCTCCACTTT | CASSTLQDSSLNSPLHF
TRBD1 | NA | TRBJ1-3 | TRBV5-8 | TGTGCCAGCAGCGCCGGGACAGGCCCTGGAAACACCATATATTTT | CASSAGTGPGNTIYF
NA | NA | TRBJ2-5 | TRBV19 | TGTGCCAGTAGTGCCAGGGGGGCAGAGACCCAGTACTTC | CASSARGAETQYF
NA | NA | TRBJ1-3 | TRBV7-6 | TGTGCCAGCAGCTCTTCGACGGGGACTACAGCGGGAAACACCATATATTTT | CASSSSTGTTAGNTIYF
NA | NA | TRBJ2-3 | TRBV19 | TGTGCCAGTAGTGCGTCCGGGGGGCGCATGGATACGCAGTATTTT | CASSASGGRMDTQYF